Listed here are 26 T cell receptor beta chains from one sample, sequenced in a study of cytomegalovirus exposure and HLA in healthy donors. 60 Vbeta and 13 Jbeta primers were used in PCR. The protocol was immunoSEQ multiplex PCR, while the TCRdb copy is restricted to in-frame clones and leaves out a portion. The table has around 140,000 clones, around 83% seen once. Sequencing was performed on PBMCs. These receptor sequences come from a woman between 45 and 60 years old in good health and CMV-seropositive.

This clone was picked up one time. The V gene is TRBV7-3, the J gene TRBJ1-1; D is undetermined. The germline V gene has CDR1 SGHTA and CDR2 FQGTGA. This CDR3 has 16 amino acids. Trimming took 6 bases from V and 4 from J, leaving 21 bases between them. This CDR3 is CASSRMGPSRGTEAFF. CDR3 nucleotide sequence: TGTGCCAGCAGTCGAATGGGTCCGTCGAGAGGCACTGAAGCTTTCTTT.

This chain connects TRBV9 to TRBJ2-1; 12 nucleotides align to TRBD2. Germline CDR1 SGDLS, CDR2 YYNGEE. Unmatched junction bases numbered 5, after V lost 0 bases and J lost 7 bases. CDR3 length equals 16 residues. The CDR3 sequence is CASSVGLAGAENEQFF. The CDR3, as DNA: TGTGCCAGCAGCGTAGGACTAGCGGGGGCTGAAAATGAGCAGTTCTTC. The variable domain in full, with the rest retrieved from reference TRBV9 and TRBJ2-1, is DSGVTQTPKHLITATGQRVTLRCSPRSGDLSVYWYQQSLDQGLQFLIQYYNGEERAKGNILERFSAQQFPDLHSELNLSSLELGDSALYFCASSVGLAGAENEQFFGPGTRLTVL.

The chain employs TRBV28 and TRBJ1-2; D is undetermined. Germline V gene sequence: CDR1 MDHEN, CDR2 SYDVKM. V shed 6 bases and J shed 5 bases, with 19 bases lying between them. The CDR3 is 15 amino acids. The CDR3 loop is CASSPGRKRWYGYTF. As DNA, the CDR3 is TGTGCCAGCAGCCCGGGGAGGAAACGGTGGTATGGCTACACCTTC.

The genes are TRBV5-1 and TRBJ2-7; TRBD2 aligns across 7 bases. CDR1 is SGHRS and CDR2 is YFSETQ in the germline V gene. The CDR3 spans 15 residues. V shed 3 bases, J shed 4 bases, and the junction held 10 bases outside the gene matches. Here the CDR3 reads CASSSGAGTLYEQYF. DNA of the CDR3: TGCGCCAGCAGCTCAGGAGCGGGAACGTTATACGAGCAGTACTTC.

The V and J genes are TRBV5-6 and TRBJ1-5, with D possibly TRBD1 on 5 matching bases. Germline CDR1 is SGHDT and CDR2 is YYEEEE. The CDR3 sequence is 13 residues long. Trimming pared 3 bases from V and 4 bases from J, leaving 8 bases between. CDR3 residues: CASSWGRNQPQHF. In DNA form, the CDR3 reads TGTGCCAGCAGCTGGGGCCGGAATCAGCCCCAGCATTTT.

This clone was observed a handful of times. The chain is built from TRBV25-1 and TRBJ1-1; maybe TRBD1 (5 bases). The V end lost 4 bases, the J end lost 1 base, and 10 bases lay between the germline ends. Germline V CDR1 and CDR2: MGHDK, SYGVNS. The length of the CDR3 is 14 residues. The CDR3 coding sequence is TGTGCCAGCAGTGGACAGTGGCGGAACACTGAAGCTTTCTTT. This gives the protein CASSGQWRNTEAFF.

The chain couples TRBV11-2 to TRBJ1-3, with D hard to call. Trimming stripped 5 bases from V and 0 bases from J, with 8 bases between. This CDR3 is 14 amino acids long. Germline V CDR1 and CDR2: SGHAT, FQNNGV. CDR3: CASSDRSSGNTIYF. The CDR3, as DNA: TGTGCCAGCAGCGACCGGAGCTCTGGAAACACCATATATTTT.

This clone was seen only a few times. The chain couples TRBV9 to TRBJ2-7, with D unresolved. In germline, CDR1 is SGDLS, CDR2 YYNGEE. Trimming took 0 bases from V and 8 from J, leaving 12 bases between them. The CDR3 loop spans 13 amino acids. For the CDR3, the DNA is TGTGCCAGCAGCGTAGCTGTTAGCAGCCAGCAGTACTTC. Translating it yields CASSVAVSSQQYF.

This sequence joins TRBV23-1 and TRBJ2-2, with 12 bases lining up with TRBD1. TRBV23-1 is marked as an open reading frame, function uncertain. The CDR3 contains 21 residues. The J segment lost 6 bases and the V segment lost 6 bases, leaving 23 bases of the junction unmatched. The chain's CDR3 is CASSPLGLRPGTGGLPGELFF. For the CDR3, the DNA is TGCGCCAGCAGCCCCCTTGGACTCCGTCCCGGGACAGGGGGCCTACCCGGGGAGCTGTTTTTT.

A few counts support this clone. The J gene is TRBJ2-7, the V gene TRBV6-5, with D uncertain. The CDR3 runs 13 residues. Germline V gene data show CDR1 as MNHEY and CDR2 as SVGAGI. V was cut by 2 bases and J by 3 bases, with 8 bases left in between. The CDR3, as DNA: TGTGCCAGCAGTTACGGGCTCCTCTACGAGCAGTACTTC. Protein product: CASSYGLLYEQYF.

This chain links TRBV6-1 with TRBJ1-3; D is unresolved. Per germline, CDR1 MNHNS and CDR2 SASEGT. The CDR3 runs 15 residues. V was clipped by 4 bases and J by 3 bases, with 13 bases between them. The CDR3 region is CASSVELLNGNTIYF. CDR3 in DNA: TGTGCCAGCAGTGTTGAACTTTTGAATGGAAACACCATATATTTT.

The chain is built from TRBV6-1 and TRBJ1-5; a possible D gene is TRBD1 (6 bases). CDR3 size: 15 residues. The V end was cut by 3 bases, the J end by 2 bases, with 11 bases between. Germline-derived CDR1 and CDR2 are MNHNS and SASEGT. CDR3 sequence reads: CASSDRGFGNQPQHF. The CDR3 region has the DNA TGTGCCAGCAGTGACAGGGGTTTCGGCAATCAGCCCCAGCATTTT.

The chain combines TRBV6-5 with TRBJ2-7; 8 nucleotides agree with TRBD1. The CDR3 sequence is 15 residues long. Germline V CDR1 and CDR2: MNHEY, SVGAGI. The trim removed 7 bases at V and 4 bases at J, leaving 12 bases unmatched. The CDR3 is CASTYDRGQNYEQYF. CDR3 nucleotide sequence: TGTGCCAGCACCTATGACAGGGGCCAAAATTACGAGCAGTACTTC.

V usage is TRBV6-5 and J usage is TRBJ1-2, with D possibly being TRBD1 (5 bases). The CDR3 length is 12 residues. Trimming took off 5 bases at V and 6 bases at J, with 10 bases between the two ends. The germline gives CDR1 MNHEY, CDR2 SVGAGI. CDR3 sequence reads: CASSTVTDGYTF. The CDR3 region has the DNA TGTGCCAGCAGTACGGTGACAGATGGCTACACCTTC.

The J gene is TRBJ2-2, the V gene TRBV5-1, with D tentatively TRBD1 (6 bases). V was cut by 0 bases and J by 5 bases, with 14 bases left in between. There are 16 residues in the CDR3. Germline V gene sequence: CDR1 SGHRS, CDR2 YFSETQ. Written as DNA, the CDR3 is TGCGCCAGCAGCTTGGCGGGACAAATCCGAACCGGGGAGCTGTTTTTT. This gives the protein CASSLAGQIRTGELFF.

The chain has TRBV9 and TRBJ2-5; TRBD1 agrees at 10 bases. The CDR3 contains 15 residues. Germline CDR1 and CDR2: SGDLS and YYNGEE. The V segment lost 1 base and the J segment 5 bases; nucleotides outside the gene matches: 5. The CDR3 DNA sequence: TGTGCCAGCAGCGTACAGGGACAGGGGAGGGAGACCCAGTACTTC. This codes for CASSVQGQGRETQYF.

A word on this clone: This same CDR3 is encoded by further DNA sequences in the sample. The genes are TRBV18 and TRBJ2-7; TRBD2 agrees at 7 bases. The V gene end was trimmed by 3 bases and the J gene end by 1 base; junction bases not matched to a gene: 6. Germline-derived CDR1 and CDR2 are KGHSH and LQKENI. CDR3 length: 15 residues. The CDR3 reads CASSPGGTSSYEQYF. For the CDR3, the DNA is TGTGCCAGCTCACCGGGGGGGACCTCTTCCTACGAGCAGTACTTC.

The chain employs TRBV7-2 and TRBJ1-3; D may be TRBD1 (6 bases). V shed 5 bases and J shed 3 bases, with 14 bases lying between them. CDR1 is SGHTA and CDR2 is FQGNSA in the germline V gene. The CDR3 contains 15 residues. The CDR3 DNA sequence: TGTGCCAGCAGCGGGGGCATGTGGGGTGGAAACACCATATATTTT. Translated: CASSGGMWGGNTIYF.

The chain recombines TRBV14 with TRBJ2-7; weak D call: TRBD2 (5 bases). V dropped 5 bases and J dropped 0 bases, with 8 bases sitting between them. This CDR3 is built from 13 residues. Germline CDR1 is SGHDN and CDR2 is FVKESK. The CDR3 sequence is CASSSGDSYEQYF. CDR3 bases: TGTGCCAGCAGCTCCGGGGACTCCTACGAGCAGTACTTC.

The V and J genes are TRBV23-1 and TRBJ1-5, with 7 bases identical to TRBD1. TRBV23-1 qualifies as an ORF whose function is uncertain. The CDR3 runs to 14 residues. Unmatched junction bases numbered 4, after V lost 6 bases and J lost 2 bases. CDR3 nucleotide sequence: TGCGCCAGCAGCCTAGGGACAGGCAATCAGCCCCAGCATTTT. As protein: CASSLGTGNQPQHF.

V and J are TRBV28 and TRBJ1-5; 8 nucleotides match TRBD1. V was clipped by 3 bases and J by 4 bases; unmatched bases: 14. CDR1 is MDHEN and CDR2 is SYDVKM in the germline V gene. The length of the CDR3 is 18 residues. The CDR3 DNA is TGTGCCAGCAGTTTTAACAGGGGGACCTCCACCGTAAATCAGCCCCAGCATTTT. Amino acids: CASSFNRGTSTVNQPQHF.

The CDR3 DNA sequence: TGTGCCACCAGCGGACCAGGGGGGAAGCTGGCCCAGCATTTT. Encoded protein: CATSGPGGKLAQHF. V usage is TRBV15 and J usage is TRBJ1-5, with TRBD1 identical over 7 bases. V was clipped by 5 bases and J by 11 bases; unmatched bases: 12. Germline V gives CDR1 LNHNV, CDR2 YYDKDF (reference sequence). The CDR3 runs to 14 residues.

The rearrangement joins TRBV28 to TRBJ1-4, with D possibly matching TRBD1 (5 bases). The CDR3 covers 16 residues. V gave up 2 bases and J gave up 1 base, with 11 bases separating them. Looked up from germline, CDR1 is MDHEN and CDR2 is SYDVKM. The chain's CDR3 is CASSLKGVGTNEKLFF. The CDR3 DNA reads as TGTGCCAGCAGTTTAAAAGGGGTGGGAACTAATGAAAAACTGTTTTTT.

This chain connects TRBV10-3 to TRBJ1-3; tentative D call: TRBD1 (6 bases). CDR1 and CDR2 from the germline V gene are ENHRY and SYGVKD. Trimming left V 6 bases short and J 2 bases short, with 11 bases between. There are 14 residues in the CDR3. The CDR3 region is CAIRTGSAGNTIYF. CDR3 coding DNA: TGTGCCATCAGAACAGGGAGTGCTGGAAACACCATATATTTT.

This clone was observed a single time. The chain recombines TRBV7-9 with TRBJ1-4, with 9 bases identical to TRBD1. From germline, CDR1 is SEHNR and CDR2 FQNEAQ (reference sequence). The CDR3 loop spans 15 amino acids. Trimming took 6 bases from V and 8 from J; bases not matched to a gene: 10. The CDR3: CASSSSPGQGEKLFF. CDR3 DNA: TGTGCCAGCAGTTCATCGCCGGGACAGGGAGAAAAACTGTTTTTT.

The V and J genes are TRBV5-1 and TRBJ1-5, with TRBD1 matching 8 bases. Germline V gene sequence: CDR1 SGHRS, CDR2 YFSETQ. V was clipped by 4 bases and J by 9 bases; unmatched bases: 9. This CDR3 region has 14 residues. CDR3 residues: CASSPGVTGGPQHF. CDR3 in DNA: TGCGCCAGCAGCCCTGGAGTAACAGGGGGGCCCCAGCATTTT.